This T cell receptor beta chain was sequenced in a study of T cell changes during pregnancy in multiple sclerosis. Profiling relied on immunoSEQ multiplex PCR, and the TCRdb table lists in-frame clones only, not all of them. The sample has 39,000 or so clones, around nine tenths seen once. The CDR3 runs to 14 residues. CDR1 is LNHDA and CDR2 is SQIVND in the germline V gene (reference sequence). Trimming cost V 4 bases and J 3 bases, with 10 bases left between them. In its sample, this clone was seen a few times. Sequences were derived from CD4+ T cells from peripheral blood mononuclear cells, sampled after pregnancy. The rearrangement links TRBV19 to TRBJ1-5; a possible D gene is TRBD1 (5 bases). The receptor comes from a female donor in good health, enrolled as a control in a pregnancy study. CDR3 region: CASSKARDNQPQHF. The CDR3 region has the DNA TGTGCCAGTAGTAAGGCCAGGGACAATCAGCCCCAGCATTTT.